This entry features one TCR beta chain sequence. This sample was taken from a study of response to subunit inactivated influenza vaccine. TCRdb used MiXCR to reprocess the RT-PCR reads, holding one entry per CDR3 protein. The repertoire has 600,000 to 700,000 distinct CDR3 sequences, 14% of them found once; the top ten carry around 7.6%. The germline CDR1 and CDR2 sequences are LGHDT and YNNKEL (reference sequence). The CDR3 extends over 15 amino acids. V was cut by 5 bases and J by 2 bases, with 16 bases left in between. The rearrangement joins TRBV3-1 to TRBJ2-7; tentative D call: TRBD1 (6 bases). The TCR sequence derives from a man aged 45 to 65 who received an inactivated influenza vaccine. The material was PBMCs from blood, obtained less than 15 days before vaccination. CDR3 nucleotides: TGTGCCAGCAGCTACCGGGACACGGGGACCTACGAGCAGTACTTC. Protein: CASSYRDTGTYEQYF.